Included here is one T cell receptor (beta chain) sequence, with context. This CDR3 is 14 amino acids long. The germline CDR1 and CDR2 sequences are SGHAT and FQNNGV. Unmatched junction bases numbered 6, after V lost 4 bases and J lost 4 bases. This record comes from a study of blood T cell repertoires in COVID-19. Study information: Samples taken during acute and convalescent COVID-19 were collected in the United States, Italy and Spain. T cells, B-cell-depleted T cells, or PBMCs provided the cDNA or gDNA that served as material.

Original data processing: Amplification of reference gene primers provided the estimated nucleated cell counts. Some clones are missing from TCRdb's copy, which holds only in-frame ones; the method was immunoSEQ multiplex PCR. The D gene and trimming were derived from the DNA, and the V and J assignments and clone size from that table. The data contain about 190,000 clones, about nine tenths of them singletons. The sequenced material came from peripheral blood. The chain recombines TRBV11-2 with TRBJ2-5; TRBD1 matches at 7 bases. This receptor was taken from a man between 40 and 49 years old with acute or convalescent COVID-19. This CDR3 reads CASSYPQGVETQYF. In nucleotides, the CDR3 is TGTGCCAGCAGCTATCCCCAGGGGGTAGAGACCCAGTACTTC.